This T cell receptor beta chain comes out of a study of shared clonotypes between healthy human individuals. About this clone itself: Antigen unknown.

Study findings and constraints: Four donors showed sharing of around 5% of naive CD4 clonotypes.

This CDR3 has 16 residues. Trimming cost V 0 bases and J 8 bases, with 16 bases left between them. CDR1 MNHEY and CDR2 SVGAGI come from the germline V gene. Repertoires were generated with immunoSEQ multiplex PCR, while TCRdb's copy carries only in-frame clones and drops some. The table has millions of clones, 90% to 95% seen once. The specimen was naive CD4+ T cells sorted from blood. Noted subset: CD45RA+ positively selected. The TCR comes from a young man in good health. The chain employs TRBV6-5 and TRBJ1-4, with a tentative D call TRBD1 (6 bases). Here the CDR3 reads CASSYSGGRGREKLFF. Written as DNA, the CDR3 is TGTGCCAGCAGTTACTCGGGGGGCAGGGGAAGGGAAAAACTGTTTTTT.